This T cell receptor (beta chain) comes out of a study of OX40 agonist ivuxolimab in advanced cancers. The overall study: The dose of intravenous ivuxolimab that patients received every 2 weeks ranged from 0.01 to 10 mg/kg. Study-wide points: The antigen specificity of the peripheral T cells (those that were expanded) was not determined.

As for this clone: Antigen unknown.

With 5 bases clipped from V and 11 bases from J, the junction kept 11 bases outside the gene matches. Germline V CDR1 and CDR2: MNHEY, SMNVEV (reference sequence). The CDR3 totals 14 residues. Assay: immunoSEQ multiplex PCR; the TCRdb copy retains only in-frame clones and omits some. Seen here are fewer than 65,000 clones, 79% observed once, and the top ten hold roughly a tenth. The sequence came from an adult with an advanced solid tumor such as melanoma, head and neck, liver or kidney cancer. The sequences come from CD4+ or CD8+ T cells sorted from blood, collected in a trial of the OX40 agonist ivuxolimab. This chain connects TRBV27 to TRBJ1-3, with 8 bases fitting TRBD1. The CDR3 sequence: CASSALGQGSAIYF. The CDR3 DNA follows: TGTGCCAGCAGTGCCCTAGGACAGGGTTCGGCCATATATTTT.